Sequencing of this T cell receptor beta chain was carried out in a study of CD8 T cells in ankylosing spondylitis. TCRdb re-called the 5' RACE reads with MiXCR, one entry per CDR3 protein. The sample lists hundreds of thousands of distinct CDR3 sequences, over 9.5% occurring once. This CDR3 contains 14 residues. Germline V gives CDR1 SGHAT, CDR2 FQNNGV. V trimming: 4 bases; J trimming: 3 bases; junction bases outside the gene matches: 4. Material: blood, either unsorted or a sorted T cell fraction (not recorded which). The sequence was obtained from a male donor with ankylosing spondylitis or in good health (not recorded which). The chain combines TRBV11-2 with TRBJ2-5, with TRBD2 matching over 8 bases. The CDR3 sequence is CASSWGLDKETQYF. The DNA for the CDR3 is TGTGCCAGCAGCTGGGGACTAGATAAAGAGACCCAGTACTTC.